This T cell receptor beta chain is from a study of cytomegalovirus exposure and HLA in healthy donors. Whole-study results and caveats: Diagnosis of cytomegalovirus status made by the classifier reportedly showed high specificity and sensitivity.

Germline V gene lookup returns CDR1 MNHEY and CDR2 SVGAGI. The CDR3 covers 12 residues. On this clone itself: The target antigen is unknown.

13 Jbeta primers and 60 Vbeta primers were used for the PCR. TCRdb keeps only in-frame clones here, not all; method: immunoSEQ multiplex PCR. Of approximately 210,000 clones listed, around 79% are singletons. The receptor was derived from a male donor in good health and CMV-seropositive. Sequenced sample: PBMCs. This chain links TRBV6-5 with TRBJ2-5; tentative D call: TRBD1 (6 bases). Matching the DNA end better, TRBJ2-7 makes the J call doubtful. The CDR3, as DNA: TGTGCCAGCAGAGGACAGAACTACGAGCAGTACTTC. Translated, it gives CASRGQNYEQYF.